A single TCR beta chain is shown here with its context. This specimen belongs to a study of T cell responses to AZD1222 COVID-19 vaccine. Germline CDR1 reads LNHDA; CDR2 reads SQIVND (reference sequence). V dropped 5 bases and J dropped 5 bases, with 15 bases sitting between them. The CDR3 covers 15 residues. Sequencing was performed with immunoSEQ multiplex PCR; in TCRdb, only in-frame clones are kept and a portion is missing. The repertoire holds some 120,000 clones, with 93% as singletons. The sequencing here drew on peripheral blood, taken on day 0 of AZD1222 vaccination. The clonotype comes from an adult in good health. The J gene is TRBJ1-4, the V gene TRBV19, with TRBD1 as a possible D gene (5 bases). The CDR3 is CASSPIDRYNEKLFF. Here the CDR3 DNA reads TGTGCCAGTAGTCCAATCGACAGATACAATGAAAAACTGTTTTTT.